This passage covers 29 T cell receptor beta chains from one sample sequenced in a study of neurological immune-mediated disorders. TCRdb itself ran the 5' RACE reads through MiXCR, one entry per CDR3 protein. The table has about 76,000 distinct CDR3 sequences, about 15% seen once; the top ten hold 15%. Sequencing was carried out using PBMCs. The receptors here all came from a woman in her 40s in good health.

Only one count was recorded for this clonotype. The junction does not match germline at one end; this may be a read error. The J gene is TRBJ2-1, the V gene TRBV7-2, with 7 bases fitting TRBD1. The germline gives CDR1 SGHTA, CDR2 FQGNSA. The length of the CDR3 is 15 residues. This CDR3 is CVSSIFGTEHNEQFF. The CDR3 DNA follows: TGTGTCAGCAGCATCTTCGGGACAGAACACAATGAGCAGTTCTTC.

This clonotype was seen ten or more times. V usage is TRBV19 and J usage is TRBJ2-5; no definite D call. Germline assignment: CDR1 LNHDA and CDR2 SQIVND (reference sequence). Trimming shortened V by 5 bases and J by 2 bases, and 9 bases separated the two germline ends. CDR3 size: 13 residues. The CDR3 region has the DNA TGTGCCAGTAGTCCCGGGCGGCAAGAGACCCAGTACTTC. It encodes CASSPGRQETQYF.

This clonotype has ten or more counts. The V call is TRBV15, the J call TRBJ2-6, with D perhaps matching TRBD1 or TRBD2 (5 bases each). This CDR3 is built from 15 residues. The V gene lost 2 bases and the J gene lost 3 bases, with 8 bases spanning the gap. Per germline, CDR1 LNHNV and CDR2 YYDKDF (reference sequence). The DNA for the CDR3 is TGTGCCACCAGCAGACCGGGGCTTGGGGCCAACGTCCTGACTTTC. It specifies CATSRPGLGANVLTF.

In this sample, this clonotype turned up many times. CDR3 sequence reads: CASSAGVLSGNTEAFF. CDR3 nucleotide sequence: TGCGCCAGCAGCGCGGGAGTGTTGTCAGGAAACACTGAAGCTTTCTTT. The chain carries TRBV5-1 and TRBJ1-1; D is undetermined. This CDR3 has 16 amino acids. Germline V CDR1 and CDR2: SGHRS, YFSETQ. Trimming cost V 4 bases and J 2 bases, with 18 bases left between them.

Many counts were recorded for this clonotype. The chain has TRBV5-1 and TRBJ2-1; 7 bases align to TRBD1. J lost 2 bases, V lost 4 bases, and 3 bases had no gene match. Germline assignment: CDR1 SGHRS and CDR2 YFSETQ. The CDR3 has 14 residues. The CDR3 nucleotides are TGCGCCAGCAGCCCGGGACAGACCTACAATGAGCAGTTCTTC. Protein: CASSPGQTYNEQFF.

This clonotype appeared many times. V and J are TRBV29-1 and TRBJ1-1; TRBD1 is a possible D gene (5 bases). Germline V lookup: CDR1 SQVTM, CDR2 ANQGSEA. CDR3 length equals 13 residues. Trimming took off 3 bases at V and 1 base at J, with 9 bases between the two ends. CDR3 sequence: CSVEDIPNTEAFF. CDR3 DNA: TGCAGCGTTGAGGACATACCGAACACTGAAGCTTTCTTT.

Many counts were recorded for this clonotype. The chain joins TRBV7-9 to TRBJ2-7; the match to TRBD1 covers 9 bases. Looked up from germline, CDR1 is SEHNR and CDR2 is FQNEAQ (reference sequence). The CDR3 is 13 amino acids. V dropped 5 bases and J dropped 2; count of bases not matched to a gene: 1. CDR3 nucleotides: TGTGCCAGCAGCCGGGACAGGGCCTACGAGCAGTACTTC. Translating gives CASSRDRAYEQYF.

In its sample, this clonotype was seen many times. This chain connects TRBV4-3 to TRBJ1-1, with D tentatively TRBD1 (5 bases). The V and J ends lost 0 bases and 1 base respectively, with 9 bases between them. This CDR3 comprises 15 residues. Germline CDR1 reads LGHNA; CDR2 reads YSLEER. This chain's CDR3 is CASSQDMGQNTEAFF. CDR3 nucleotide sequence: TGCGCCAGCAGCCAAGATATGGGGCAGAACACTGAAGCTTTCTTT.

The chain recombines TRBV19 with TRBJ1-5, with no clear D. Between the trimmed V and J ends, which lost 3 bases and 2 bases, there was a span of 8 bases. The germline V gene encodes CDR1 LNHDA and CDR2 SQIVND (reference sequence). CDR3 length: 14 residues. CDR3 sequence reads: CASSIPRGNQPQHF. As DNA, the CDR3 is TGTGCCAGTAGTATCCCTCGGGGCAATCAGCCCCAGCATTTT.

V usage is TRBV20-1 and J usage is TRBJ2-7; D might be TRBD1 or TRBD2, each matching 6 bases. The CDR3 is 13 amino acids. Germline V gives CDR1 DFQATT, CDR2 SNEGSKA (reference sequence). The CDR3 DNA sequence: TGCAGTGCCTCACAGGGACTCACCTACGAACAGTACGTC. Its translation is CSASQGLTYEQYV.

This clonotype was counted many times. J is TRBJ2-5 and V is TRBV12-3 or TRBV12-4; 8 positions agree with TRBD2. The CDR3 extends over 15 amino acids. Germline trimming cut 3 bases from V and 4 bases from J; bases unmatched to any gene: 7. CDR3: CASSFSGGAAETQYF. CDR3 coding DNA: TGTGCCAGCAGTTTCTCCGGGGGGGCCGCAGAGACCCAGTACTTC.

This clonotype was seen ten or more times. This chain uses TRBV7-2 with TRBJ2-7; D call uncertain. This CDR3 is built from 13 residues. V gave up 2 bases and J gave up 3 bases, with 8 bases separating them. Per germline, CDR1 SGHTA and CDR2 FQGNSA. The CDR3 here is CASSLWPYYEQYV. For the CDR3, the DNA is TGTGCCAGCAGCTTATGGCCGTACTACGAGCAGTACGTC.

The chain joins TRBV9 to TRBJ2-1; weak D call: TRBD1 (7 bases). The V gene's germline CDR1 is SGDLS and CDR2 YYNGEE. This CDR3 comprises 15 residues. The germline V and J ends were trimmed by 6 bases and 9 bases, with 22 bases remaining between them. The CDR3 DNA is TGTGCCAGCAAGGGGGGTGAGGGGGCTCATGGTGAGCAGTTCTTC. Translated: CASKGGEGAHGEQFF. Drawing the rest from reference TRBV9 and TRBJ2-1, the complete variable domain is DSGVTQTPKHLITATGQRVTLRCSPRSGDLSVYWYQQSLDQGLQFLIQYYNGEERAKGNILERFSAQQFPDLHSELNLSSLELGDSALYFCASKGGEGAHGEQFFGPGTRLTVL.

This clonotype was detected ten times or more. The V and J genes are TRBV30 and TRBJ2-1; no firm D call. The CDR3 has 10 residues. Germline values: CDR1 GTSNPN, CDR2 SVGIG (reference sequence). V shed 2 bases and J shed 9 bases, with 5 bases lying between them. CDR3 region: CAWSSGEQFF. In nucleotides, the CDR3 is TGTGCCTGGAGTTCGGGTGAGCAGTTCTTC.

The chain links TRBV7-2 to TRBJ1-2, with 8 positions matching TRBD1. CDR1 and CDR2 (germline): SGHTA, FQGNSA. J lost 6 bases, V lost 2 bases, and 8 bases had no gene match. The CDR3 is 15 residues long. The CDR3 coding sequence is TGTGCCAGCAGCTTAATTCCGCGGGGACAGGATGGCTACACCTTC. Its protein is CASSLIPRGQDGYTF.

There are many counts of this clonotype. The CDR3 reads CASSLASGGIDTQYF. The CDR3 nucleotides read TGCGCCAGCAGCTTGGCCAGCGGGGGAATAGATACGCAGTATTTT. The chain links TRBV5-1 to TRBJ2-3; 8 positions agree with TRBD2. Germline values: CDR1 SGHRS, CDR2 YFSETQ. The CDR3 consists of 15 residues. J lost 5 bases, V lost 0 bases, and 5 bases had no gene match.

Ten or more counts support this clonotype. The chain links TRBV5-1 to TRBJ1-1; 9 nucleotides line up with TRBD1. Germline V gene sequence: CDR1 SGHRS, CDR2 YFSETQ. This CDR3 has 14 amino acids. V lost 5 bases and J lost 7; bases outside the gene matches: 9. CDR3 DNA: TGCGCCAGCAGTTATACAGGGGGCGGTGGTGAAGCTTTCTTT. Its translation: CASSYTGGGGEAFF.

At least ten counts were recorded for this clonotype. V gene TRBV7-3 combines with J gene TRBJ1-1, with D possibly TRBD1 on 5 matching bases. The length of the CDR3 is 13 residues. The V gene lost 5 bases and the J gene lost 2 bases, with 9 bases spanning the gap. CDR1 is SGHTA and CDR2 is FQGTGA in the germline V gene. The CDR3 coding sequence is TGTGCCAGCAGCGTACAGGTTAACACTGAAGCTTTCTTT. This encodes CASSVQVNTEAFF.

The table lists this clonotype with a few counts. The chain joins TRBV3-1 to TRBJ2-5; maybe TRBD1 (5 bases). V was shortened by 4 bases and J by 4 bases, with 10 bases between the two germline ends. This CDR3 region has 13 residues. Germline V gene sequence: CDR1 LGHDT, CDR2 YNNKEL (reference sequence). The CDR3 DNA reads TGTGCCAGCAGCCTATGGACAAGAGAGACCCAGTACTTC. Protein: CASSLWTRETQYF.

Ten or more counts support this clonotype. V gene TRBV11-1 combines with J gene TRBJ2-7; 8 bases are a match to TRBD1. V dropped 4 bases and J dropped 3; count of bases not matched to a gene: 5. Germline V gene data show CDR1 as SGHAT and CDR2 as FQDESV (reference sequence). The CDR3 is 14 residues long. In nucleotides, the CDR3 is TGTGCCAGCAGCTACTTACAGGGGGGCTACGAGCAGTACTTC. As protein: CASSYLQGGYEQYF.

The sample holds many counts of this clonotype. This chain uses TRBV28 with TRBJ1-2, with D perhaps matching TRBD1 (5 bases). Looked up from germline, CDR1 is MDHEN and CDR2 is SYDVKM. V was clipped by 2 bases and J by 4 bases, with 11 bases between them. This CDR3 is 14 amino acids long. CDR3 protein: CASSLRGPIYGYTF. The CDR3 DNA reads as TGTGCCAGCAGTTTAAGGGGACCGATCTATGGCTACACCTTC.

This clonotype came up many times. The chain combines TRBV25-1 with TRBJ2-7; TRBD1 matches at 8 bases. This CDR3 is built from 13 residues. Germline V lookup: CDR1 MGHDK, CDR2 SYGVNS. CDR3 region: CARRDRSSYEQYV. In nucleotides, the CDR3 is TGTGCGCGCCGGGACAGGAGCTCCTACGAGCAGTACGTC.

The rearrangement joins TRBV19 to TRBJ2-5; perhaps D is TRBD1 or TRBD2 (6 bases each). This CDR3 is 15 amino acids long. Deletions cut 2 bases from V and 1 base from J, with 11 bases between. CDR1 and CDR2 (germline): LNHDA, SQIVND (reference sequence). The CDR3 protein is CASSIRQEGQETQYF. Written as DNA, the CDR3 is TGTGCCAGTAGTATACGACAGGAGGGCCAAGAGACCCAGTACTTC. Drawing the rest from reference TRBV19 and TRBJ2-5, the complete variable domain is DGGITQSPKYLFRKEGQNVTLSCEQNLNHDAMYWYRQDPGQGLRLIYYSQIVNDFQKGDIAEGYSVSREKKESFPLTVTSAQKNPTAFYLCASSIRQEGQETQYFGPGTRLLVL.

This clonotype was counted many times. The chain is built from TRBV15 and TRBJ2-3; possibly TRBD2 for D (7 bases). This CDR3 comprises 13 residues. Trimming left V 8 bases short and J 1 base short, with 10 bases between. Germline CDR1 LNHNV, CDR2 YYDKDF (reference sequence). The CDR3 DNA reads as TGTGCCACCGGGGGGGCCGGCACAGATACGCAGTATTTT. It codes for CATGGAGTDTQYF.

This clonotype was counted many times. This chain joins TRBV20-1 and TRBJ1-2, with D possibly being TRBD1 (6 bases). Germline V CDR1 and CDR2: DFQATT, SNEGSKA (reference sequence). The V gene lost 6 bases and the J gene lost 6 bases, with 17 bases spanning the gap. The length of the CDR3 is 13 residues. The CDR3 is CSAAGAGRDGYTF. The CDR3 nucleotides read TGCAGTGCCGCGGGGGCAGGGAGGGATGGCTACACCTTC.

This clonotype was recorded at least ten times. The chain recombines TRBV29-1 with TRBJ1-1; TRBD1 is a possible D gene (6 bases). V lost 8 bases, J lost 11 bases, and 27 bases lay in between. The germline CDR1 and CDR2 sequences are SQVTM and ANQGSEA. The CDR3 contains 14 residues. CDR3 amino acids: CSHKILQGAVGAFF. For the CDR3, the DNA is TGCAGCCACAAGATCCTACAGGGTGCAGTGGGGGCTTTCTTT.

This clonotype was counted between two and nine times. V and J are TRBV5-4 and TRBJ2-2; 9 nucleotides agree with TRBD1. The CDR3 length is 15 residues. Germline assignment: CDR1 SGHNT and CDR2 YYREEE (reference sequence). V dropped 4 bases and J dropped 4; count of bases not matched to a gene: 5. The CDR3 loop reads CASSQGQGITGELFF. CDR3 bases: TGTGCCAGCAGCCAGGGACAGGGAATCACCGGGGAGCTGTTTTTT.

Only a few counts were recorded for this clonotype. The gene calls are TRBV20-1 and TRBJ2-4; D uncertain. The CDR3 is made up of 13 amino acids. V was trimmed by 6 bases and J by 3 bases, leaving 12 bases between them. Germline CDR1 is DFQATT and CDR2 is SNEGSKA (reference sequence). In DNA form, the CDR3 reads TGCAGTGCCCTAAACAGAGTCAAAAACATTCAGTACTTC. Its protein product is CSALNRVKNIQYF.

This clonotype was observed many times. The chain combines TRBV7-2 with TRBJ1-5, with D perhaps TRBD1 (6 bases). The V gene's germline CDR1 is SGHTA and CDR2 FQGNSA. The CDR3 is 15 amino acids. Trimming cost V 3 bases and J 3 bases, with 12 bases left between them. This chain's CDR3 is CASSFVDSLNQPQHF. CDR3 bases: TGTGCCAGCAGCTTTGTGGACAGCCTCAATCAGCCCCAGCATTTT.